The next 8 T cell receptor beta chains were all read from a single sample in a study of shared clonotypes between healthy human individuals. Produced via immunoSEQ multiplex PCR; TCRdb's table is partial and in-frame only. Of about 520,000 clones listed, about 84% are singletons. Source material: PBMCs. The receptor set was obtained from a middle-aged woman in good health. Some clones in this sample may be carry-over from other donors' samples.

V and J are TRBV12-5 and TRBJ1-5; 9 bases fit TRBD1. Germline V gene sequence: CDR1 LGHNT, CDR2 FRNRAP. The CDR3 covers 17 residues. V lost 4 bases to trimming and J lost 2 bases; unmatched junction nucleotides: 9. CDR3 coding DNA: TGTGCTAGTGGTTGGAGCCCCCGGACAGGGGGCAATCAGCCCCAGCATTTT. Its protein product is CASGWSPRTGGNQPQHF.

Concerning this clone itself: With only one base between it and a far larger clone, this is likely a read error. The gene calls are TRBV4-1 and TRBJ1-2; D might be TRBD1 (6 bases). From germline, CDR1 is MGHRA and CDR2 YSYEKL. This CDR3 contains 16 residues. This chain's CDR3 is CAGSQEGGDSARGYTF. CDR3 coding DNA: TGCGCCGGCAGCCAAGAGGGGGGCGACAGCGCGCGGGGCTACACCTTC.

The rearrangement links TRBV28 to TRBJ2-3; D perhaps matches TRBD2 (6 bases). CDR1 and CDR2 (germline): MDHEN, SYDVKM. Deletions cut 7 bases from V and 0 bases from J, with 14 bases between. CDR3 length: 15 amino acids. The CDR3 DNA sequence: TGTGCCAGCACCCCATGGAGCGGGAGCACAGATACGCAGTATTTT. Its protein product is CASTPWSGSTDTQYF. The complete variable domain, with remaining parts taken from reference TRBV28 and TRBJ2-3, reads DVKVTQSSRYLVKRTGEKVFLECVQDMDHENMFWYRQDPGLGLRLIYFSYDVKMKEKGDIPEGYSVSREKKERFSLILESASTNQTSMYLCASTPWSGSTDTQYFGPGTRLTVL.

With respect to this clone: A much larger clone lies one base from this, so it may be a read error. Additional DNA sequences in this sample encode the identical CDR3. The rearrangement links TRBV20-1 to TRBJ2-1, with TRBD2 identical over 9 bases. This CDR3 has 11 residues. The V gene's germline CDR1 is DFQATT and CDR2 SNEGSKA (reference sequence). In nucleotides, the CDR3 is TGTAGTGCTAGCGGGGACAATGAGCAGTTCTTC. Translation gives CSASGDNEQFF.

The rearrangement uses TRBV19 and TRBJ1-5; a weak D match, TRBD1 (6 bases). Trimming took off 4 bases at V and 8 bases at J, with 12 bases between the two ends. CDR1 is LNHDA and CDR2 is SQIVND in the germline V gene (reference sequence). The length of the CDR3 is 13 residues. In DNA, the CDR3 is TGTGCCAGTAGTAGTGCCAGGGGAGAGCCCCAGCATTTT. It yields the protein CASSSARGEPQHF.

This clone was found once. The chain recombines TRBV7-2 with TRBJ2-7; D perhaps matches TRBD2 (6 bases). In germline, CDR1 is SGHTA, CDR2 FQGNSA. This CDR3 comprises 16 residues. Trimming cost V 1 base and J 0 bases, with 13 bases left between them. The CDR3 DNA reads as TGTGCCAGCAGCTTAGGGGCTAGCGCTAGCTCCTACGAGCAGTACTTC. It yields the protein CASSLGASASSYEQYF.

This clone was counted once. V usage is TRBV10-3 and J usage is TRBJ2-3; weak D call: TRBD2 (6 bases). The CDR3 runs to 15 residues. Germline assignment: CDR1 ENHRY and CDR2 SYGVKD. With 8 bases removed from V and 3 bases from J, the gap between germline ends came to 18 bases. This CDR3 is CAIGPGAIRTDTQYF. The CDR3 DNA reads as TGTGCCATCGGTCCGGGAGCGATTAGGACAGATACGCAGTATTTT.

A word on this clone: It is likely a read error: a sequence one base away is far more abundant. For the CDR3, the DNA is TGTGCCAGCATGGTAGATACGCAGTATTTT. Translating gives CASMVDTQYF. The V call is TRBV7-9, the J call TRBJ2-3; D gene uncertain. This CDR3 comprises 10 residues. Germline CDR1 SEHNR, CDR2 FQNEAQ (reference sequence). Trimming left V 7 bases short and J 5 bases short, with 4 bases between.